The T cell receptor (beta chain) under discussion was sequenced for a study of shared clonotypes between healthy human individuals. The wider study: Each donor had three CD4 naive, three CD4 memory, two CD8 naive and one CD8 memory plate. Overall study results and limits: In general, naive subsets displayed greater estimated richness than memory subsets did.

The germline V gene has CDR1 SGHDT and CDR2 YYEEEE. There are 14 residues in the CDR3. V lost 0 bases and J lost 3, with 10 bases in between. On this clone itself: The antigen is undetermined.

TCRdb keeps only in-frame clones here, not all; method: immunoSEQ multiplex PCR. The profile shows about 870,000 clones, roughly 92% of them singletons. As defined, naive CD8 cells were CD45RO-negative and positively selected for CCR7, with terminally differentiated effector memory CD45RA+ cells excluded. The chain couples TRBV5-6 to TRBJ2-7; the D is unclear. The origin of this receptor is a man aged 25 to 40 in good health. The sequencing input was naive CD8+ T cells sorted from blood. The CDR3 bases are TGTGCCAGCAGCTTGGGACTCAAACGCTACGAGCAGTACTTC. It yields the protein CASSLGLKRYEQYF.